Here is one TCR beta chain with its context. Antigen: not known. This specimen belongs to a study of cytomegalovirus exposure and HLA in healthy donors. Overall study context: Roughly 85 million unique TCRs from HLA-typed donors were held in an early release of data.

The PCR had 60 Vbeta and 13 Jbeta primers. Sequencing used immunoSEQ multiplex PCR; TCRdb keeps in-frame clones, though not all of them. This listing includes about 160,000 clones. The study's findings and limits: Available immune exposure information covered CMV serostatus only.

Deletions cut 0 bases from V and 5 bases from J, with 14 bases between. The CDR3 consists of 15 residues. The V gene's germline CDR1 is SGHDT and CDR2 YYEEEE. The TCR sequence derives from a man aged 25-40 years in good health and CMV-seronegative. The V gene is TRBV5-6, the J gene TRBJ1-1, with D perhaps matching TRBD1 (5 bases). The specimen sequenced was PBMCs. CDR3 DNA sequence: TGTGCCAGCAGCTTGGAGGGGCAGGGTTGGACTGAAGCTTTCTTT. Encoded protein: CASSLEGQGWTEAFF.